The 14 T cell receptor beta chains below come from one sample, sequenced in a study of control samples from healthy donors and cancer patients. Profiling relied on immunoSEQ multiplex PCR, and the TCRdb table lists in-frame clones only, not all of them. The sample yields about 51,000 clones, approximately 80% seen once. The sequencing sample was made of blood. The receptor set was obtained from a man in his 70s in good health.

The chain recombines TRBV7-6 with TRBJ2-3; 9 nucleotides align to TRBD2. From germline, CDR1 is SGHVS and CDR2 FNYEAQ. The CDR3 extends over 16 amino acids. V shed 5 bases and J 4 bases; nucleotides not matched to a gene: 10. CDR3 in amino acids: CASSPLGGLASDTQYF. The DNA for the CDR3 is TGTGCCAGCAGCCCCCTTGGGGGACTAGCATCAGATACGCAGTATTTT.

V usage is TRBV7-8 and J usage is TRBJ1-1, with D tentatively TRBD1 (5 bases). V dropped 2 bases and J dropped 6 bases, with 13 bases sitting between them. The germline V gene encodes CDR1 SGHVS and CDR2 FQNEAQ. The CDR3 sequence is 14 residues long. The CDR3 DNA follows: TGTGCCAGCAGCTTACAGGGAGGGATCTCTGAAGCTTTCTTT. Translated, it gives CASSLQGGISEAFF.

This chain connects TRBV10-3 to TRBJ1-1; D gene ambiguous. The V and J ends lost 0 bases and 13 bases respectively, with 15 bases between them. Germline V lookup: CDR1 ENHRY, CDR2 SYGVKD. The CDR3 covers 13 residues. CDR3 amino acids: CAISESPDVEVFF. The DNA for the CDR3 is TGTGCCATCAGTGAGTCTCCAGACGTAGAGGTTTTCTTT.

This clone was found once. The genes are TRBV12-3 or TRBV12-4 and TRBJ2-1; D is tentatively TRBD1 or TRBD2 (5 bases each). V was pared by 5 bases and J by 15 bases, with 14 bases between. This CDR3 comprises 11 residues. CDR3 nucleotide sequence: TGTGCCAGCAGTGACCCGGGACGAGCGTTCTTC. This translates into CASSDPGRAFF.

The chain is built from TRBV2 and TRBJ2-1; possible D gene TRBD2, 6 bases. Germline CDR1 is SNHLY and CDR2 is FYNNEI. V gave up 2 bases and J gave up 2 bases, with 13 bases separating them. The CDR3 is made up of 16 amino acids. CDR3 bases: TGTGCCAGCAGTGAAATGGCGGGGAATGCCTACAATGAGCAGTTCTTC. Its translation is CASSEMAGNAYNEQFF.

The chain employs TRBV11-2 and TRBJ2-1; no reliable D call. The CDR3 has 14 residues. CDR1 is SGHAT, CDR2 FQNNGV, per germline. Trimming stripped 5 bases from V and 7 bases from J, with 15 bases between. The CDR3: CASSLPNSANEQFF. CDR3 DNA sequence: TGTGCCAGCAGCCTGCCCAATAGTGCAAATGAGCAGTTCTTC.

V and J are TRBV11-1 and TRBJ1-1; D is uncertain. CDR3 length equals 14 residues. V was cut by 4 bases and J by 0 bases, with 9 bases left in between. Germline V gene data show CDR1 as SGHAT and CDR2 as FQDESV (reference sequence). As DNA, the CDR3 is TGTGCCAGCAGCTCAGAACTGATGAACACTGAAGCTTTCTTT. Its protein is CASSSELMNTEAFF.

The chain links TRBV3-1 (or the pseudogene TRBV3-2) to TRBJ1-4, with 9 bases aligning to TRBD1. The CDR3 has 15 residues. Germline-derived CDR1 and CDR2 are LGHDT and YNNKEL (reference sequence). The V segment lost 3 bases and the J segment 8 bases; nucleotides outside the gene matches: 7. The CDR3 reads CASSHQGQGAEKLFF. DNA for the CDR3: TGTGCCAGCAGCCATCAGGGACAGGGCGCGGAAAAACTGTTTTTT.

This chain uses TRBV12-3 or TRBV12-4 with TRBJ2-7; D is possibly TRBD2 (5 bases). The CDR3 runs to 13 residues. V was shortened by 8 bases and J by 1 base, with 12 bases between the two germline ends. The CDR3 nucleotides read TGTGCCAGCGCAAAGACGGGATCCTACGAGCAGTACTTC. Protein product: CASAKTGSYEQYF.

The chain combines TRBV19 with TRBJ1-3, with D possibly matching TRBD1 (5 bases). Germline V gene lookup returns CDR1 LNHDA and CDR2 SQIVND (reference sequence). The CDR3 totals 16 residues. The V end lost 4 bases, the J end lost 1 base, and 14 bases lay between the germline ends. CDR3 amino acids: CASSKSGTQSGNTIYF. CDR3 nucleotide sequence: TGTGCCAGTAGTAAATCCGGGACTCAATCTGGAAACACCATATATTTT.

This clone was observed a handful of times. The chain joins TRBV12-5 to TRBJ2-1, with TRBD2 matching 11 bases. Germline loops: CDR1 LGHNT, CDR2 FRNRAP. With V trimmed by 6 bases and J by 2 bases, 3 bases remained unmatched. This CDR3 is 15 amino acids long. DNA for the CDR3: TGTGCTAGTGGACGGGGACTAGCGGCCTACAATGAGCAGTTCTTC. Protein sequence: CASGRGLAAYNEQFF.

The chain is built from TRBV11-2 and TRBJ2-1; TRBD2 is a possible D gene (5 bases). The CDR3 runs 14 residues. CDR1 and CDR2 (germline): SGHAT, FQNNGV. V was cut by 2 bases and J by 3 bases, with 8 bases left in between. CDR3 amino acids: CASSLSGFYNEQFF. In DNA form, the CDR3 reads TGTGCCAGCAGCTTAAGCGGTTTCTACAATGAGCAGTTCTTC.

The chain couples TRBV6-1 to TRBJ2-3; weak D call: TRBD1 (6 bases). Germline V gene data show CDR1 as MNHNS and CDR2 as SASEGT. The CDR3 is 14 residues long. Trimming took off 1 base at V and 11 bases at J, with 16 bases between the two ends. The DNA for the CDR3 is TGTGCCAGCAGTGAAGTTCGCGGACAGCCAAGGCAGTATTTT. Protein sequence: CASSEVRGQPRQYF.

The chain recombines TRBV5-5 with TRBJ2-3; 15 nucleotides align to TRBD2. V shed 4 bases, J shed 0 bases, and the junction held 6 bases outside the gene matches. CDR3 length equals 18 residues. CDR1 and CDR2 (germline): SGHKS, YYEKEE (reference sequence). The CDR3 DNA reads TGTGCCAGCAGCCCGGGACTAGCGGGAGGTTTTAGCACAGATACGCAGTATTTT. It yields the protein CASSPGLAGGFSTDTQYF.